This T cell receptor (beta chain) was identified during a study of T cell repertoires in cytomegalovirus infection. Study context: Matching HLA type and CMV infection were both indicated by public TCR beta signatures. Notes on the study in general: Cumulative public TCR beta family frequency identified carriers of CMV plus the relevant HLA. CMV-specific TCR beta clonotypes restricted by HLA-C dominated the ex vivo response.

The CDR3 is 15 residues long. V gave up 8 bases and J gave up 1 base, with 15 bases separating them. TCRdb called the reads again in MiXCR, with one record for every CDR3 protein. Of around 530,000 distinct CDR3 sequences in the sample, approximately 25% are singletons; the top ten hold roughly 13%. A note on this clonotype: The antigen remains unidentified.

This clonotype was obtained from a human donor in good health (CMV status not recorded). Some clones in this sample may be carry-over from other donors' samples. The V gene is TRBV5-3, the J gene TRBJ2-2; D is tentatively TRBD1 or TRBD2 (6 bases each). TRBV5-3 is classed as an ORF, of uncertain function. Sample: PBMCs. CDR3 amino acids: CASSAGHVNTGELFF. The CDR3 DNA is TGTGCCAGCAGCGCGGGACACGTGAACACCGGGGAGCTGTTTTTT.